These 7 T cell receptor beta chains share one sample of origin, sequenced in a study of Graves' ophthalmopathy and Graves' hyperthyroidism. Amplified TCR beta CDR3 regions were obtained using RNA transcripts as template. First-round RT-PCR with HTBI primers preceded a second-round multiplex PCR. TCRdb passed the multiplex PCR reads through MiXCR, listing each CDR3 protein once. This sample has roughly 400,000 distinct CDR3 sequences; over 15% occur once, and the top ten carry 5.5% to 7%. The sequenced material came from peripheral blood. Every receptor here comes from a woman under 30 with stable Graves' hyperthyroidism.

Concerning this clonotype itself: Germline and junction disagree at one end, which may indicate a read error. The chain has TRBV12-3 or TRBV12-4 and TRBJ2-5; 10 bases line up with TRBD2. The CDR3 runs to 15 residues. The CDR3: CASSLASGGPRTQYF. The CDR3 nucleotides read TGTGCCAGCAGTCTAGCTAGCGGGGGCCCCAGGACCCAGTACTTC.

The sample holds many counts of this clonotype. The chain links TRBV7-9 to TRBJ1-2, with D possibly being TRBD1 (5 bases). The CDR3 has 14 residues. Trimming took off 3 bases at V and 8 bases at J, with 16 bases between the two ends. Germline V gives CDR1 SEHNR, CDR2 FQNEAQ (reference sequence). CDR3 residues: CASSFLSGPGGYTF. The CDR3 nucleotides read TGTGCCAGCAGCTTTTTGTCGGGACCCGGCGGCTACACCTTC.

This clonotype showed up many times. V usage is TRBV9 and J usage is TRBJ2-7; 7 nucleotides line up with TRBD1. Germline trimming cut 3 bases from V and 5 bases from J; bases unmatched to any gene: 2. The germline V gene encodes CDR1 SGDLS and CDR2 YYNGEE. This CDR3 has 12 amino acids. CDR3 DNA sequence: TGTGCCAGCAGCGACACAGGGGACGAGCAGTACTTC. This sequence encodes CASSDTGDEQYF.

This chain connects TRBV7-8 to TRBJ1-5; no firm D call. The CDR3 is 14 amino acids. From germline, CDR1 is SGHVS and CDR2 FQNEAQ. Trimming took 6 bases from V and 6 from J, leaving 15 bases between them. The CDR3 sequence is CASSKGISGQPQHF. CDR3 nucleotides: TGTGCCAGCAGTAAAGGGATTAGCGGTCAGCCCCAGCATTTT.

This clonotype was recorded at least ten times. V and J are TRBV19 and TRBJ1-1, with a weak D call TRBD1 (6 bases). V was pared by 7 bases and J by 0 bases, with 24 bases between. The germline gives CDR1 LNHDA, CDR2 SQIVND (reference sequence). This CDR3 has 18 residues. This chain's CDR3 is CASTMGRGAKEMNTEAFF. For the CDR3, the DNA is TGTGCCAGTACAATGGGTCGGGGGGCGAAGGAAATGAACACTGAAGCTTTCTTT. Drawing the rest from reference TRBV19 and TRBJ1-1, the complete variable domain is DGGITQSPKYLFRKEGQNVTLSCEQNLNHDAMYWYRQDPGQGLRLIYYSQIVNDFQKGDIAEGYSVSREKKESFPLTVTSAQKNPTAFYLCASTMGRGAKEMNTEAFFGQGTRLTVV.

This clonotype was seen at least ten times. V usage is TRBV7-2 and J usage is TRBJ2-5; 8 nucleotides match TRBD1. Losses at the gene ends were 7 bases for V and 5 bases for J; bases not matched to a gene: 15. The CDR3 has 16 amino acids. Germline CDR1 reads SGHTA; CDR2 reads FQGNSA. The CDR3 DNA sequence: TGTGCCAGCACCCTAAGACGGACAGGGCCCGGGGAGACCCAGTACTTC. Encoded protein: CASTLRRTGPGETQYF.

This clonotype was seen repeatedly, ten times or more. The V gene is TRBV7-2, the J gene TRBJ2-7; D gene ambiguous. The CDR3 consists of 14 residues. Germline values: CDR1 SGHTA, CDR2 FQGNSA. The V end was cut by 2 bases, the J end by 4 bases, with 12 bases between. The DNA of the CDR3 is TGTGCCAGCAGCTTACGCCCAGTTACTTACGAGCAGTACTTC. It translates to CASSLRPVTYEQYF.